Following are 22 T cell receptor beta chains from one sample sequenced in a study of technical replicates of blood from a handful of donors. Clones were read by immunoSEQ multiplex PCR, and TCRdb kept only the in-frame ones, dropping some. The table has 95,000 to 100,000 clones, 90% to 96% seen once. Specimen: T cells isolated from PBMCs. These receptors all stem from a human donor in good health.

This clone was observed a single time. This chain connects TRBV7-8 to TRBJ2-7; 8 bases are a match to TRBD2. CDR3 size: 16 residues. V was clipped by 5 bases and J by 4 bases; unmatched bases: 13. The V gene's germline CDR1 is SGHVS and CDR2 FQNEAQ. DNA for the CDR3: TGTGCCAGCAGCCCTAGACTGACGGGAGGGCAATACGAGCAGTACTTC. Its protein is CASSPRLTGGQYEQYF.

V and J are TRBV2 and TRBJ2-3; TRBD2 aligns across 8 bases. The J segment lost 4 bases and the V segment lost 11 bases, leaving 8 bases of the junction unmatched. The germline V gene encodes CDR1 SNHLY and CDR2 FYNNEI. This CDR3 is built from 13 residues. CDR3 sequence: CAGGLGEADTQYF. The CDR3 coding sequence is TGTGCCGGGGGACTAGGGGAGGCAGATACGCAGTATTTT.

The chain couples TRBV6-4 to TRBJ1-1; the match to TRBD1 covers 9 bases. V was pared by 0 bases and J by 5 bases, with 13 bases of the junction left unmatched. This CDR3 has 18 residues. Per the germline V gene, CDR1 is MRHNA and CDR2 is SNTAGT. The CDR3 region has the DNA TGTGCCAGCAGTGACTCGGGGGCCGGGACAGGGATTCGTACTGAAGCTTTCTTT. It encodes CASSDSGAGTGIRTEAFF.

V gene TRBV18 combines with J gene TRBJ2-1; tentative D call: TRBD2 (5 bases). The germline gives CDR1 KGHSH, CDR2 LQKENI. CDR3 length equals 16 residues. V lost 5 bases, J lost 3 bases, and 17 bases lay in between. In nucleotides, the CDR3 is TGTGCCAGCTCAATCCTTAGCGAGGGCGACTACAATGAGCAGTTCTTC. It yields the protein CASSILSEGDYNEQFF.

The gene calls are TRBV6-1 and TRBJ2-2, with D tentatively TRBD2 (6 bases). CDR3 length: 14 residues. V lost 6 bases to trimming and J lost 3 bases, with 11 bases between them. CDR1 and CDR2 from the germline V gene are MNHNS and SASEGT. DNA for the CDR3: TGTGCCAGCAGGCCGCGACTAGACACCGGGGAGCTGTTTTTT. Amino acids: CASRPRLDTGELFF.

This CDR3 reads CASSTIWDRSSGANVLTF. CDR3 DNA: TGCGCCAGCAGTACAATTTGGGACAGGAGCTCTGGGGCCAACGTCCTGACTTTC. The rearrangement links TRBV5-1 to TRBJ2-6, with 8 bases identical to TRBD1. The V and J ends lost 5 bases and 0 bases, in that order; junction bases with no gene match: 10. Germline loops: CDR1 SGHRS, CDR2 YFSETQ. The length of the CDR3 is 18 residues.

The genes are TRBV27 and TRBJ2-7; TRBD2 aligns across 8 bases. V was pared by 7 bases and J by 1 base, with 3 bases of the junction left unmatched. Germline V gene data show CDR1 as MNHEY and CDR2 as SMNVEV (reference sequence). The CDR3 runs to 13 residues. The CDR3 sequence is CASMLAGSYEQYF. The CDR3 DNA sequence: TGTGCCAGCATGTTAGCGGGGTCCTACGAGCAGTACTTC.

The chain's CDR3 is CASSGQGEGKNEQYF. CDR3 bases: TGCGCCAGCAGTGGACAGGGTGAAGGAAAAAACGAGCAGTACTTC. The rearrangement uses TRBV10-1 and TRBJ2-7; 7 bases map to TRBD1. The V and J ends lost 4 bases and 5 bases, in that order; junction bases with no gene match: 11. This CDR3 is built from 15 residues. The germline V gene encodes CDR1 WNHNN and CDR2 SYGVQD (reference sequence).

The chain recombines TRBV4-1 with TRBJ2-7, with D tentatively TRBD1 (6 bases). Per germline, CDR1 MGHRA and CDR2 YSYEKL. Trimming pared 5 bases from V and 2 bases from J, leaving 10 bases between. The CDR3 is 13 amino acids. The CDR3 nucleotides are TGCGCCAGCAGCATGGACAGCACCTACGAGCAGTACTTC. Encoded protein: CASSMDSTYEQYF.

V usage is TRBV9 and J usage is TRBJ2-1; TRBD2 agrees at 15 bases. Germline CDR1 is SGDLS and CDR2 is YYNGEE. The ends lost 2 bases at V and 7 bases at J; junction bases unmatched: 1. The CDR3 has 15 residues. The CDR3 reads CASSVGLAGGNEQFF. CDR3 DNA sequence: TGTGCCAGCAGCGTTGGACTAGCGGGGGGGAATGAGCAGTTCTTC.

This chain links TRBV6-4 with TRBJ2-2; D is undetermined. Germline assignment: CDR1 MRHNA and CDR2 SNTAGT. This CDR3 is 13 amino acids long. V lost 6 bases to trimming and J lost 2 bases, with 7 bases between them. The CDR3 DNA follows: TGTGCCAGCAGACACGAAAACACCGGGGAGCTGTTTTTT. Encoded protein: CASRHENTGELFF.

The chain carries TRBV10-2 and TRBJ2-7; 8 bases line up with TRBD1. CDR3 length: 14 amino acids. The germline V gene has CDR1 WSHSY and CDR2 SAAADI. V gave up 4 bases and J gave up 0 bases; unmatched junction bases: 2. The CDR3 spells CASSGQGISYEQYF. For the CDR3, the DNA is TGCGCCAGCAGTGGACAGGGGATCTCCTACGAGCAGTACTTC.

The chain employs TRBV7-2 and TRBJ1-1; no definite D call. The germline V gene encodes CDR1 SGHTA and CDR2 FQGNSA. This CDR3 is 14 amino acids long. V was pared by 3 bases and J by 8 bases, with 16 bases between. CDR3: CASSFFVANPEAFF. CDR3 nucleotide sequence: TGTGCCAGCAGCTTCTTCGTGGCAAACCCCGAAGCTTTCTTT.

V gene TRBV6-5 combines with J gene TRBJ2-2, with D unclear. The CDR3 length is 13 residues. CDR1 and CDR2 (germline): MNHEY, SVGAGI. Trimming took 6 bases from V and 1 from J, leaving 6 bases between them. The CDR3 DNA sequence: TGTGCCAGCAGGGGCAGGAACACCGGGGAGCTGTTTTTT. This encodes CASRGRNTGELFF.

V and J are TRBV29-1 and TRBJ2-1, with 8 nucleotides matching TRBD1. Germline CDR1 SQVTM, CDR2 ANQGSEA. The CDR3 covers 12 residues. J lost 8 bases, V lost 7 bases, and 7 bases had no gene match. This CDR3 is CSATRGQHEQFF. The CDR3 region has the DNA TGCAGCGCCACCAGGGGGCAGCATGAGCAGTTCTTC.

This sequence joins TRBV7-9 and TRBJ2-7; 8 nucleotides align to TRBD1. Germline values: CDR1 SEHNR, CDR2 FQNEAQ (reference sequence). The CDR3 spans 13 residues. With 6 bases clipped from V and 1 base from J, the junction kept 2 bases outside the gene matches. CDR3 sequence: CASRGQVSYEQYF. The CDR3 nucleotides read TGTGCCAGCAGGGGACAGGTTTCCTACGAGCAGTACTTC.

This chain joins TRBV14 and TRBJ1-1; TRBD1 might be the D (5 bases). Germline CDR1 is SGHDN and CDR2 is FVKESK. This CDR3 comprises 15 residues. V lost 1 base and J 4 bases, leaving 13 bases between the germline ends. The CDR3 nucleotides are TGTGCCAGCAGCCAAGGTGTGAGTGGGGCCACTGAAGCTTTCTTT. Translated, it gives CASSQGVSGATEAFF.

In DNA form, the CDR3 reads TGCGCCAGCAGTGAGGCTGCCGGAAACACCATATATTTT. This gives the protein CASSEAAGNTIYF. The rearrangement uses TRBV5-1 and TRBJ1-3; D is undetermined. The CDR3 spans 13 residues. The V gene lost 5 bases and the J gene lost 4 bases, with 10 bases spanning the gap. Germline CDR1 reads SGHRS; CDR2 reads YFSETQ.

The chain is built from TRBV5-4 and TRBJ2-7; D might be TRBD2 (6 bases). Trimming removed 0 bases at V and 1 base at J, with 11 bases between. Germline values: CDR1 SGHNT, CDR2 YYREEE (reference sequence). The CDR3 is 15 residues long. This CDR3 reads CASSLGGGLSYEQYF. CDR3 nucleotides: TGTGCCAGCAGCTTGGGTGGAGGACTATCCTACGAGCAGTACTTC.

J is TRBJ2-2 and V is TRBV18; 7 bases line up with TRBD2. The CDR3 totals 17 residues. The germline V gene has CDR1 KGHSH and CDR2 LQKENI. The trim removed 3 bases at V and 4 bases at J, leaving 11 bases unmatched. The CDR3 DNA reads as TGTGCCAGCTCACCCTCAAAGGGGAGGGCCAGCACCGGGGAGCTGTTTTTT. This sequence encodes CASSPSKGRASTGELFF.

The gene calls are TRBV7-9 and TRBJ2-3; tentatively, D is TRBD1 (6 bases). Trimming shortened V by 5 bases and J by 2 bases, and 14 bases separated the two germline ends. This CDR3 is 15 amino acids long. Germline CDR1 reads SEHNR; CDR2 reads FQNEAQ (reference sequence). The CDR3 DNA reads TGTGCCAGCAGCCCCGGGACAATTATCACAGATACGCAGTATTTT. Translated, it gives CASSPGTIITDTQYF.

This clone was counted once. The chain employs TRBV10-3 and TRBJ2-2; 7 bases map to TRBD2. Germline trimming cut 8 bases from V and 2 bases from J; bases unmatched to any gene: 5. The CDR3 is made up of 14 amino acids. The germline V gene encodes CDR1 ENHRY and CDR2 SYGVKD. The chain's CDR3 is CAIQLALNTGELFF. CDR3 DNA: TGTGCCATCCAACTAGCGCTCAACACCGGGGAGCTGTTTTTT.